Included here is one T cell receptor (beta chain) sequence, with context. Its antigen remains unidentified. This sample was taken from a study of T cells after yellow fever vaccination. Study as a whole: The fractions with low cell numbers were processed using SMART-Seq v4 Ultra Low Input.

TCRdb recomputed calls from the 5' RACE reads with MiXCR, one row per CDR3 protein. The sample contains 300,000 to 350,000 distinct CDR3 sequences, 3.5% to 4.5% of which appear only once. Looked up from germline, CDR1 is SGHRS and CDR2 is YFSETQ. This CDR3 has 14 amino acids. Trimming took 4 bases from V and 3 from J; bases not matched to a gene: 2. Findings of the study overall: Subsequent to the booster, the majority of primary-vaccination clones reappeared (roughly 96% CD4, around 90% CD8). Within FACS-sorted repertoires, abundant clonotypes contaminating from the bulk population could be present.

The receptor comes from a man between 18 and 29 years old who received the YFV17D yellow fever vaccine. This sequence joins TRBV5-1 and TRBJ2-2; 8 nucleotides match TRBD1. Sample: PBMCs, taken 15 days after the yellow fever booster vaccination. This CDR3 reads CASSKGQDTGELFF. CDR3 nucleotide sequence: TGCGCCAGCAGCAAGGGACAGGACACCGGGGAGCTGTTTTTT.